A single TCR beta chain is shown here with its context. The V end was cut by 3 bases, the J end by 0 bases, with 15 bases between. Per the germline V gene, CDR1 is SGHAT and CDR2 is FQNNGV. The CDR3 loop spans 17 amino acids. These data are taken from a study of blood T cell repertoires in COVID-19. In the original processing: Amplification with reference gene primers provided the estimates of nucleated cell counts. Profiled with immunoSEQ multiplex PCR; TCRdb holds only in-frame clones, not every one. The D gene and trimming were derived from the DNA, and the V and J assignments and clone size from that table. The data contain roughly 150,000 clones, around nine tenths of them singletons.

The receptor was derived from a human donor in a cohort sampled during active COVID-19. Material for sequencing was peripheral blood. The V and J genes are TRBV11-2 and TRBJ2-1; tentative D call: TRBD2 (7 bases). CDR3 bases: TGTGCCAGCAGCTTGTCGGGGGGCGAAGGCTCCTACAATGAGCAGTTCTTC. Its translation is CASSLSGGEGSYNEQFF.